The sequence of this T cell receptor beta chain was determined in a study of T cells in localized non-small cell lung cancer. This table comes from immunoSEQ multiplex PCR, and its TCRdb copy is limited to in-frame clones, with some not included. The data show 960 or so clones, under 35% seen once. The TCR sequence derives from a male donor older than 55 with stage II squamous cell lung carcinoma. Sequenced here: normal lung tissue next to the tumor, sampled before any cancer treatment.

The CDR3: CASSSFQESYGYTF. In nucleotides, the CDR3 is TGTGCCAGCAGCTCGTTTCAGGAGAGCTATGGCTACACCTTC. The chain has TRBV7-5 and TRBJ1-2. TRBV7-5 is shown as a pseudogene. There are 14 residues in the CDR3.